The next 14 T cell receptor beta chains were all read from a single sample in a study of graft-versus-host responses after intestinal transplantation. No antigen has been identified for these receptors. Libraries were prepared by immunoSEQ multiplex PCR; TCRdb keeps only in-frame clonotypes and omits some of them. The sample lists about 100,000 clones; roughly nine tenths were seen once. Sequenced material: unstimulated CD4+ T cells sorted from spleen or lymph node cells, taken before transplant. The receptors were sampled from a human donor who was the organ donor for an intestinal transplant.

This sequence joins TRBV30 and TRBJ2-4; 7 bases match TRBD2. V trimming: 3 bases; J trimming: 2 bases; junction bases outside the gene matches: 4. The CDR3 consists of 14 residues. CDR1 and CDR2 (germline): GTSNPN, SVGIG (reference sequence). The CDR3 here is CAWSGGTSKNIQYF. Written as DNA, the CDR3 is TGTGCCTGGAGCGGGGGGACGTCCAAAAACATTCAGTACTTC.

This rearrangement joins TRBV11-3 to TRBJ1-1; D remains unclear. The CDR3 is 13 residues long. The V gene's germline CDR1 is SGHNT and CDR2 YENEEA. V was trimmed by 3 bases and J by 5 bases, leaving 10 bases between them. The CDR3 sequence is CASSLVPQTEAFF. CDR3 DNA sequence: TGTGCCAGCAGCTTGGTCCCTCAGACTGAAGCTTTCTTT.

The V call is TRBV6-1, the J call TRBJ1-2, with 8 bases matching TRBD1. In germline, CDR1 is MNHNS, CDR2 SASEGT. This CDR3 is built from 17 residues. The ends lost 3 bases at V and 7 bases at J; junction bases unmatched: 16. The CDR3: CASSDGTGGGKLGGYTF. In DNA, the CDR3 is TGTGCCAGCAGTGACGGGACAGGTGGGGGTAAATTGGGTGGCTACACCTTC.

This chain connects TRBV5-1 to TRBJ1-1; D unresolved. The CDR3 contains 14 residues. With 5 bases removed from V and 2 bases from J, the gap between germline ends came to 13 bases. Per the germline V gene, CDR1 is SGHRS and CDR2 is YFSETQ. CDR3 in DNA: TGCGCCAGCAGGATCGGACCTATTAACACTGAAGCTTTCTTT. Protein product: CASRIGPINTEAFF.

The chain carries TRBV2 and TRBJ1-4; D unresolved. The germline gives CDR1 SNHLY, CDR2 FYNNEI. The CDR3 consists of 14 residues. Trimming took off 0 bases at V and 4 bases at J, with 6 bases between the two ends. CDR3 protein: CASSEAGVNEKLFF. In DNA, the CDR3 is TGTGCCAGCAGTGAAGCAGGAGTTAATGAAAAACTGTTTTTT.

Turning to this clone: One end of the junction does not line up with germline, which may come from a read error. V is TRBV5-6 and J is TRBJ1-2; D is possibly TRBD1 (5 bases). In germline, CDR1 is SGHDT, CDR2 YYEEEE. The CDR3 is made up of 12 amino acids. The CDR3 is CASSLAPPTAVF. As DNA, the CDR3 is TGTGCCAGCAGCTTGGCCCCTCCGACAGCAGTATTC.

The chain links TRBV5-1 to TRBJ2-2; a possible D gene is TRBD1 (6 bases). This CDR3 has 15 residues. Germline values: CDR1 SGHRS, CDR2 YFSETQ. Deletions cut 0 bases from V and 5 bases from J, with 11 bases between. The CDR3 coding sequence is TGCGCCAGCAGCTTGGATACAGGGCGTACCGGGGAGCTGTTTTTT. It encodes CASSLDTGRTGELFF. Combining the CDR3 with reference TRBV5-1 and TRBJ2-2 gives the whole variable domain KAGVTQTPRYLIKTRGQQVTLSCSPISGHRSVSWYQQTPGQGLQFLFEYFSETQRNKGNFPGRFSGRQFSNSRSEMNVSTLELGDSALYLCASSLDTGRTGELFFGEGSRLTVL.

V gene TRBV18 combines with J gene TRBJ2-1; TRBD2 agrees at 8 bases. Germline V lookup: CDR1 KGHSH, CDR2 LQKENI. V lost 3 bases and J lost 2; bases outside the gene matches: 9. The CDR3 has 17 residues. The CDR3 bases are TGTGCCAGCTCACCCGGATCCGGGGGGGTCACCTACAATGAGCAGTTCTTC. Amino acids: CASSPGSGGVTYNEQFF.

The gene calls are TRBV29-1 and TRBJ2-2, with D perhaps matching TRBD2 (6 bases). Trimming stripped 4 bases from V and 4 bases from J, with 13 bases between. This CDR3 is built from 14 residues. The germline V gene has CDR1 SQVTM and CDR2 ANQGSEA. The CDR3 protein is CSVGAAGGTGELFF. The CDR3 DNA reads TGCAGCGTTGGGGCTGCCGGGGGCACCGGGGAGCTGTTTTTT.

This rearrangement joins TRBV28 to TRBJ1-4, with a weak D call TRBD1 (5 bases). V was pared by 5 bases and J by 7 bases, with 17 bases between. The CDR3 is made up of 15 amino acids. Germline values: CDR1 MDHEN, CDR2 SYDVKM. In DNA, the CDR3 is TGTGCCAGCAGTGTTGCGGGGGTTCGTGTTGAAAAACTGTTTTTT. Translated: CASSVAGVRVEKLFF.

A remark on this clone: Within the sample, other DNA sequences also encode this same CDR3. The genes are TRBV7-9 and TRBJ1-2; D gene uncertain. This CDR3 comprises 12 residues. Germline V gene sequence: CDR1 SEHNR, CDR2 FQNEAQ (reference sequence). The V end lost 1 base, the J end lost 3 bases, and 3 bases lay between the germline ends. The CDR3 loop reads CASSLGDYGYTF. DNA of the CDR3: TGTGCCAGCAGCTTAGGCGACTATGGCTACACCTTC. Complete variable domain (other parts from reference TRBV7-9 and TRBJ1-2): DTGVSQNPRHKITKRGQNVTFRCDPISEHNRLYWYRQTLGQGPEFLTYFQNEAQLEKSRLLSDRFSAERPKGSFSTLEIQRTEQGDSAMYLCASSLGDYGYTFGSGTRLTVV.

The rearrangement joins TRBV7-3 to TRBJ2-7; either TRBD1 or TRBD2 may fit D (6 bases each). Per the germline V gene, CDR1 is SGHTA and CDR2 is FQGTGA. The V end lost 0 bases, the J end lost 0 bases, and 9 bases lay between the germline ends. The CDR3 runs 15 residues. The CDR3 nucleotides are TGTGCCAGCAGCTTAACGGGGGGCAACTCCTACGAGCAGTACTTC. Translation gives CASSLTGGNSYEQYF.

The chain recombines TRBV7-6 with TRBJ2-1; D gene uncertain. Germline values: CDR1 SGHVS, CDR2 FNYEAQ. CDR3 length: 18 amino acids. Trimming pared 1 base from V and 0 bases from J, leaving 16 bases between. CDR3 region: CASSLDYKRFSSYNEQFF. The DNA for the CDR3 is TGTGCCAGCAGCTTAGACTACAAGAGATTCAGCTCCTACAATGAGCAGTTCTTC.

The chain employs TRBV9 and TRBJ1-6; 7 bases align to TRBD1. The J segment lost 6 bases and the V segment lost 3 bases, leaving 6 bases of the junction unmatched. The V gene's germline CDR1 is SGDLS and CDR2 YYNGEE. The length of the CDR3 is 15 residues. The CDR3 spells CASSGQGGSNSPLHF. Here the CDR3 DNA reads TGTGCCAGCAGCGGACAGGGAGGGAGTAATTCACCCCTCCACTTT.